This TCR beta chain emerged from a study of shared clonotypes between healthy human individuals. The germline V and J ends were trimmed by 0 bases and 0 bases, with 11 bases remaining between them. Germline loops: CDR1 MNHEY, CDR2 SVGAGI. CDR3 length: 16 amino acids. As handled by the study authors: Filtering differed because ImmunoSEQ produced junction-only sequences that carried no quality scores. The repertoire was sequenced with immunoSEQ multiplex PCR; TCRdb's copy has only in-frame clones and lacks some. The V and J calls and clone size were taken over from that table, and D and trimming were inferred from the DNA. The profile shows some 630,000 clones, 72% of them singletons.

Sequencing was done on a sample of memory CD4+ T cells sorted from blood. Stated subset: CD45RA-negative fraction. This TCR was sampled from a woman in her 30s in good health. V is TRBV6-5 and J is TRBJ1-1, with unresolved D. The CDR3 reads CASSYSYGVLNTEAFF. CDR3 in DNA: TGTGCCAGCAGTTACTCGTATGGGGTACTGAACACTGAAGCTTTCTTT.